The 14 T cell receptor beta chains below were found in one sample sequenced in a study of CD8 T cells in Susac syndrome. With random hexamers, reverse transcription was performed on roughly 0.5 to 1 ug of RNA. TCRdb reanalysed the immunoSEQ multiplex PCR reads using MiXCR and keeps one entry per CDR3 protein. Here the sample spans under 250,000 distinct CDR3 sequences, just under 95% being singletons. The material sequenced was CD4+ T cells from PBMCs. The receptors were gathered from a human donor with multiple sclerosis.

The rearrangement uses TRBV6-9 and TRBJ2-7, with D perhaps TRBD2 (7 bases). V lost 4 bases to trimming and J lost 8 bases, with 21 bases between them. The CDR3 runs 15 residues. The germline V gene encodes CDR1 MNHGY and CDR2 SVAAGI. CDR3 nucleotide sequence: TGTGCCAGCAGTTTACTACGGGGGGACAAAGCGAAGCAGTACGTC. Its translation is CASSLLRGDKAKQYV.

The chain carries TRBV10-3 and TRBJ2-7, with 7 bases identical to TRBD1. Looked up from germline, CDR1 is ENHRY and CDR2 is SYGVKD. The V segment lost 8 bases and the J segment 3 bases; nucleotides outside the gene matches: 10. The CDR3 is made up of 14 amino acids. CDR3 in amino acids: CAIGSGQMNYEQYV. CDR3 nucleotides: TGTGCCATCGGATCGGGACAGATGAACTACGAGCAGTACGTC.

This clonotype was detected only once. The chain carries TRBV5-4 and TRBJ2-2; D might be TRBD2 (6 bases). CDR3 length equals 13 residues. Trimming took 4 bases from V and 7 from J, leaving 11 bases between them. Germline V gives CDR1 SGHNT, CDR2 YYREEE (reference sequence). The CDR3 loop reads CASSGDWSGELFF. The CDR3 DNA reads as TGTGCCAGCAGCGGGGACTGGAGCGGGGAGCTGTTTTTT.

This sequence joins TRBV29-1 and TRBJ1-1; weak D call: TRBD1 (6 bases). This CDR3 has 13 residues. V dropped 4 bases and J dropped 5 bases, with 14 bases sitting between them. The germline V gene has CDR1 SQVTM and CDR2 ANQGSEA. The CDR3 DNA sequence: TGCAGCGTTGTGGGCTGGAGGGGGACTGAAGCTTTCTTT. It translates to CSVVGWRGTEAFF.

The rearrangement uses TRBV5-1 and TRBJ2-1; D might be TRBD2 (5 bases). The CDR3 is 16 amino acids. Germline assignment: CDR1 SGHRS and CDR2 YFSETQ. Between the trimmed V and J ends, which lost 2 bases and 1 base, there was a span of 13 bases. The CDR3 region has the DNA TGCGCCAGCAGCTTCGAGGGAGCCCCATCCTACAATGAGCAGTTCTTC. This translates into CASSFEGAPSYNEQFF.

The chain uses TRBV20-1 and TRBJ1-2; D is undetermined. Germline assignment: CDR1 DFQATT and CDR2 SNEGSKA (reference sequence). This CDR3 has 12 amino acids. The V end lost 3 bases, the J end lost 8 bases, and 13 bases lay between the germline ends. CDR3 nucleotides: TGCAGTGCTAGGAATCTCGCCGACGGCTACACCTTC. It specifies CSARNLADGYTF.

The V gene is TRBV5-4, the J gene TRBJ2-1, with 8 bases identical to TRBD1. V lost 1 base and J lost 7; bases outside the gene matches: 7. The germline gives CDR1 SGHNT, CDR2 YYREEE (reference sequence). The CDR3 sequence is 15 residues long. The CDR3 loop is CASSLYRTGYNEQFF. CDR3 DNA sequence: TGTGCCAGCAGCTTGTATCGGACAGGGTATAATGAGCAGTTCTTC.

This clonotype was seen once. The chain has TRBV7-7 and TRBJ2-2; 9 nucleotides agree with TRBD1. The CDR3 spans 16 residues. The germline V gene has CDR1 SSHAT and CDR2 FNYEAQ (reference sequence). The V and J ends lost 5 bases and 0 bases, in that order; junction bases with no gene match: 4. CDR3 amino acids: CASSAQGASNTGELFF. CDR3 nucleotide sequence: TGTGCCAGCAGCGCACAGGGGGCCTCGAACACCGGGGAGCTGTTTTTT.

This clonotype was detected only once. The V and J genes are TRBV7-9 and TRBJ1-1; D is unclear. Germline V lookup: CDR1 SEHNR, CDR2 FQNEAQ (reference sequence). V was cut by 2 bases and J by 1 base, with 5 bases left in between. The CDR3 has 13 residues. The DNA of the CDR3 is TGTGCCAGCAGCTTAATTGCGAACACTGAAGCTTTCTTT. This codes for CASSLIANTEAFF.

This clonotype was seen a single time. V and J are TRBV29-1 and TRBJ1-5; 10 bases agree with TRBD1. Germline CDR1 reads SQVTM; CDR2 reads ANQGSEA. The CDR3 runs 15 residues. J was trimmed by 8 bases and V by 6 bases; bases with no gene match: 13. CDR3 sequence reads: CSVGWGQGLVEPQHF. The CDR3 nucleotides read TGCAGCGTGGGATGGGGACAGGGGCTTGTGGAGCCCCAGCATTTT.

CDR3 DNA sequence: TGTGCCAGCAGTCCCACAGCGGGAGCCTCGGGTGAGCAGTTCTTC. Encoded protein: CASSPTAGASGEQFF. The rearrangement uses TRBV12-3 or TRBV12-4 and TRBJ2-1; 8 nucleotides match TRBD2. V lost 5 bases and J lost 9; bases outside the gene matches: 12. This CDR3 is built from 15 residues.

The gene calls are TRBV5-1 and TRBJ2-2; no definite D call. The CDR3 has 14 amino acids. CDR1 SGHRS and CDR2 YFSETQ come from the germline V gene. V gave up 0 bases and J gave up 3 bases, with 6 bases separating them. CDR3 amino acids: CASSLAYDTGELFF. CDR3 nucleotide sequence: TGCGCCAGCAGCTTGGCCTACGACACCGGGGAGCTGTTTTTT.

CDR3 loop: CASSLGSGGGTDTQYF. The CDR3 DNA sequence: TGTGCCAGCAGCTTAGGGTCAGGGGGCGGCACAGATACGCAGTATTTT. The rearrangement links TRBV7-6 to TRBJ2-3, with 8 bases lining up with TRBD1. The CDR3 is 16 amino acids. Germline values: CDR1 SGHVS, CDR2 FNYEAQ. J lost 1 base, V lost 1 base, and 4 bases had no gene match.

V gene TRBV12-3 or TRBV12-4 combines with J gene TRBJ2-2; 9 positions match TRBD1. This CDR3 region has 15 residues. Trimming took 6 bases from V and 4 from J; bases not matched to a gene: 6. CDR3 nucleotide sequence: TGTGCCAGCAGCGCCCGGACAGGGGCCACCGGGGAGCTGTTTTTT. Translated: CASSARTGATGELFF.